One and the same sample provided the 16 T cell receptor beta chains below, sequenced in a study of identical twins. A single record per CDR3 protein comes from TCRdb applying MiXCR to the 5' RACE reads. The sample lists about 550,000 distinct CDR3 sequences, around 20% occurring once. The same sample was also studied in work on yellow fever vaccine responses in identical twins.

Sequencing was carried out using CD4+ T cells sorted from blood. The origin of the receptors is a woman younger than 35 in good health.

This chain links TRBV4-2 with TRBJ2-5; no reliable D call. CDR3 length equals 13 residues. V was trimmed by 5 bases and J by 1 base, leaving 8 bases between them. CDR1 is LGHNA and CDR2 is YNFKEQ in the germline V gene. The CDR3 region is CASSYRIQETQYF. Here the CDR3 DNA reads TGTGCCAGCAGCTATAGAATCCAAGAGACCCAGTACTTC.

In its sample, this clonotype was seen a few times. The genes are TRBV5-1 and TRBJ1-1; D is possibly TRBD1 (5 bases). Deletions cut 5 bases from V and 1 base from J, with 12 bases between. This CDR3 is built from 14 residues. Germline V gene sequence: CDR1 SGHRS, CDR2 YFSETQ. DNA of the CDR3: TGCGCCAGCAGAGCAGACAGACAGAACACTGAAGCTTTCTTT. This translates into CASRADRQNTEAFF.

Concerning this clonotype: This may stem from a read error, because a much larger clone lies one nucleotide away. This chain connects TRBV7-2 to TRBJ2-1; the D is unclear. V lost 4 bases and J lost 4, with 14 bases in between. The CDR3 runs 15 residues. Germline CDR1 reads SGHTA; CDR2 reads FQGNSA. The CDR3 DNA reads as TGTGCCAGCAGCTCTCCCGAGTCCATTTACAATGAGCAGTTCTTC. Protein: CASSSPESIYNEQFF.

The chain uses TRBV19 and TRBJ2-3, with 9 positions matching TRBD1. J gave up 5 bases and V 7 bases, and 7 bases lay outside the gene matches. The CDR3 is 14 residues long. Germline loops: CDR1 LNHDA, CDR2 SQIVND (reference sequence). CDR3 protein: CASMAGQGLDTQYF. The CDR3 region has the DNA TGTGCCAGTATGGCGGGACAGGGACTAGATACGCAGTATTTT.

A few counts support this clonotype. The chain carries TRBV11-3 and TRBJ2-2; D unclear. There are 18 residues in the CDR3. From germline, CDR1 is SGHNT and CDR2 YENEEA. V was pared by 4 bases and J by 4 bases, with 22 bases between. The CDR3 region has the DNA TGTGCCAGCAGCTACAACCCCTCCTCGCGCGGTCGCACCGGGGAGCTGTTTTTT. This codes for CASSYNPSSRGRTGELFF.

This clonotype occurred a few times. The chain recombines TRBV5-1 with TRBJ2-7, with 8 nucleotides matching TRBD1. CDR1 is SGHRS and CDR2 is YFSETQ in the germline V gene. CDR3 length equals 15 residues. V lost 5 bases and J lost 3; bases outside the gene matches: 10. For the CDR3, the DNA is TGCGCCAGCAGACAAATGACAGGGGTTGACTACGAGCAGTACGTC. It codes for CASRQMTGVDYEQYV.

In this sample, this clonotype turned up a few times. The chain is built from TRBV28 and TRBJ1-2, with D hard to call. The ends were cut back, 3 bases at V and 8 bases at J, with 16 bases in the middle. The CDR3 spans 14 residues. CDR1 and CDR2 from the germline V gene are MDHEN and SYDVKM. The CDR3 loop reads CASSFSQARVGYTF. The CDR3 DNA is TGTGCCAGCAGTTTCTCCCAGGCTAGGGTAGGCTACACCTTC.

Only a few counts were recorded for this clonotype. The rearrangement joins TRBV6-1 to TRBJ1-1; 8 bases are a match to TRBD1. V lost 5 bases to trimming and J lost 5 bases; unmatched junction nucleotides: 10. The CDR3 consists of 15 residues. Germline loops: CDR1 MNHNS, CDR2 SASEGT. This CDR3 reads CASSQSGQEGTEAFF. CDR3 nucleotides: TGTGCCAGCAGTCAATCGGGACAGGAGGGGACTGAAGCTTTCTTT.

The V call is TRBV12-3 or TRBV12-4, the J call TRBJ2-2; 12 nucleotides match TRBD1. V lost 4 bases to trimming and J lost 7 bases; unmatched junction nucleotides: 10. CDR3 length equals 17 residues. The CDR3 spells CASSSRDRGLVDGELFF. CDR3 coding DNA: TGTGCCAGCAGTTCCCGGGACAGGGGGCTAGTGGACGGGGAGCTGTTTTTT.

The chain combines TRBV18 with TRBJ2-3, with D perhaps matching TRBD1 or TRBD2 (5 bases each). The CDR3 is 15 amino acids. Germline CDR1 and CDR2: KGHSH and LQKENI. The V end lost 1 base, the J end lost 4 bases, and 12 bases lay between the germline ends. In DNA, the CDR3 is TGTGCCAGCTCACCACTGTCGGGGCTGGCAGATACGCAGTATTTT. Its protein product is CASSPLSGLADTQYF.

This sequence joins TRBV7-9 and TRBJ1-3, with D unresolved. V was trimmed by 2 bases and J by 8 bases, leaving 7 bases between them. Germline CDR1 reads SEHNR; CDR2 reads FQNEAQ (reference sequence). This CDR3 is built from 12 residues. In DNA, the CDR3 is TGTGCCAGCAGCTTATGGGAGGACACCATATATTTT. Its protein is CASSLWEDTIYF. The full variable domain, completed using reference TRBV7-9 and TRBJ1-3, is DTGVSQNPRHKITKRGQNVTFRCDPISEHNRLYWYRQTLGQGPEFLTYFQNEAQLEKSRLLSDRFSAERPKGSFSTLEIQRTEQGDSAMYLCASSLWEDTIYFGEGSWLTVV.

V usage is TRBV6-5 and J usage is TRBJ2-1; TRBD1 aligns across 10 bases. The germline V gene has CDR1 MNHEY and CDR2 SVGAGI. With V trimmed by 3 bases and J by 3 bases, 5 bases remained unmatched. CDR3 length equals 16 residues. CDR3 amino acids: CASSYARTGGYNEQFF. Here the CDR3 DNA reads TGTGCCAGCAGTTATGCTAGGACAGGGGGCTACAATGAGCAGTTCTTC.

The chain joins TRBV7-9 to TRBJ2-1; tentatively, D is TRBD1 or TRBD2 (6 bases each). The germline V gene has CDR1 SEHNR and CDR2 FQNEAQ (reference sequence). The CDR3 loop spans 12 amino acids. V lost 2 bases and J 11 bases, leaving 10 bases between the germline ends. CDR3 in DNA: TGTGCCAGCAGCTTACCGGGGGCCAAGCAGTTCTTC. Its protein product is CASSLPGAKQFF. The full variable domain, rest sourced from reference TRBV7-9 and TRBJ2-1, is DTGVSQNPRHKITKRGQNVTFRCDPISEHNRLYWYRQTLGQGPEFLTYFQNEAQLEKSRLLSDRFSAERPKGSFSTLEIQRTEQGDSAMYLCASSLPGAKQFFGPGTRLTVL.

The J gene is TRBJ1-1, the V gene TRBV5-1; 10 positions match TRBD1. Germline V gene lookup returns CDR1 SGHRS and CDR2 YFSETQ. After removal of 4 bases from V and 3 bases from J, the junction contained 12 bases not matched to a gene. The CDR3 is 17 amino acids. CDR3 region: CASSRSALGQGYTEAFF. CDR3 sequence (DNA): TGCGCCAGCAGCCGCAGCGCCCTGGGACAGGGGTACACTGAAGCTTTCTTT.

The V gene is TRBV7-2, the J gene TRBJ2-1; a possible D gene is TRBD2 (6 bases). Germline V lookup: CDR1 SGHTA, CDR2 FQGNSA. V was shortened by 2 bases and J by 7 bases, with 12 bases between the two germline ends. This CDR3 comprises 14 residues. Here the CDR3 reads CASSLTGASNEQFF. DNA of the CDR3: TGTGCCAGCAGCTTAACGGGAGCTTCGAATGAGCAGTTCTTC.

This chain links TRBV6-1 with TRBJ2-3; TRBD2 matches at 7 bases. The ends lost 6 bases at V and 5 bases at J; junction bases unmatched: 14. Germline V gene sequence: CDR1 MNHNS, CDR2 SASEGT. There are 16 residues in the CDR3. CDR3: CASSRLTSRQVDTQYF. The CDR3 DNA sequence: TGTGCCAGCAGCCGTTTGACTAGCCGCCAGGTAGATACGCAGTATTTT.